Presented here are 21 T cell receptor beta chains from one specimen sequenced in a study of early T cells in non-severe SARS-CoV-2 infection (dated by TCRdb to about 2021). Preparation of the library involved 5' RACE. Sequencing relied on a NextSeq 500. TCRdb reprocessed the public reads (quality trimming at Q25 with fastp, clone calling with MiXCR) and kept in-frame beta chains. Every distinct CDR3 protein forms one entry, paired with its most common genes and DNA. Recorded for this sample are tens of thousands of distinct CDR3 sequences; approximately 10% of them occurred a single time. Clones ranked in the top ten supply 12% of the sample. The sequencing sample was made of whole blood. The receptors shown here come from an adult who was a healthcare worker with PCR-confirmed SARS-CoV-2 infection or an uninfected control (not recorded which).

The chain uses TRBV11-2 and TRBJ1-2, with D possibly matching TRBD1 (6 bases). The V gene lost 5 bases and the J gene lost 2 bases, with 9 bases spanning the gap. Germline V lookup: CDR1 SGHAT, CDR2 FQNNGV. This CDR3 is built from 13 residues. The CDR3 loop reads CASSHQGNYGYTF. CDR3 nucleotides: TGTGCCAGCAGCCATCAGGGGAACTATGGCTACACCTTC.

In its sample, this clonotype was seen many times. The DNA for the CDR3 is TGTGCCAGCAGTGCTACAGGGCTCGATCAGCCCCAGCATTTT. The encoded protein is CASSATGLDQPQHF. This chain joins TRBV6-1 and TRBJ1-5, with a weak D call TRBD1 (6 bases). The V end was cut by 4 bases, the J end by 5 bases, with 12 bases between. CDR3 length equals 14 residues. Germline-derived CDR1 and CDR2 are MNHNS and SASEGT.

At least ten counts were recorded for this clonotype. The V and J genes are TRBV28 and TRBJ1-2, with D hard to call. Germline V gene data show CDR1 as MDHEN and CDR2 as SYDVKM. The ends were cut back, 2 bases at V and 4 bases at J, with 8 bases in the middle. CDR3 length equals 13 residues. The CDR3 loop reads CASSLKEVYGYTF. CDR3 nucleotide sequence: TGTGCCAGCAGTTTAAAGGAGGTCTATGGCTACACCTTC.

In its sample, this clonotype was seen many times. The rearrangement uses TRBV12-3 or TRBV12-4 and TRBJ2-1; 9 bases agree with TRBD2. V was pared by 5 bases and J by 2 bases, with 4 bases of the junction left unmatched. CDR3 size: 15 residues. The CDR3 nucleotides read TGTGCCAGCAGTCCCAGCGGGGGGACCTACAATGAGCAGTTCTTC. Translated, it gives CASSPSGGTYNEQFF.

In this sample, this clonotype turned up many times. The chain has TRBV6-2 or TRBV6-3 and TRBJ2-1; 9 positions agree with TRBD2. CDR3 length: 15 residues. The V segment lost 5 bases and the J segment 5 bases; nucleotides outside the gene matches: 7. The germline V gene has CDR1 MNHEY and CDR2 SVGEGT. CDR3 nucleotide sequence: TGTGCCAGCAGTCCAAGAGCGGGGGGTCACAATGAGCAGTTCTTC. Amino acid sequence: CASSPRAGGHNEQFF.

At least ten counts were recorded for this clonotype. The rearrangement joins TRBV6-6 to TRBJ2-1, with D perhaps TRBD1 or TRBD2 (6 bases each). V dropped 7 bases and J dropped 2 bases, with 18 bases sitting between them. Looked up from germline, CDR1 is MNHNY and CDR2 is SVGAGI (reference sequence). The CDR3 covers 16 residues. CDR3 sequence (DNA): TGTGCCAGCAATCGGGGGCACGAGACGACCTACAATGAGCAGTTCTTC. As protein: CASNRGHETTYNEQFF.

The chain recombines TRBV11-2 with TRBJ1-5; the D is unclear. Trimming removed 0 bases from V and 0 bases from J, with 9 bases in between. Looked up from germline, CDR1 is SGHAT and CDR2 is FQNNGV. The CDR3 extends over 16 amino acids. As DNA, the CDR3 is TGTGCCAGCAGCTTAGATCTCTCCAGTAGCAATCAGCCCCAGCATTTT. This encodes CASSLDLSSSNQPQHF.

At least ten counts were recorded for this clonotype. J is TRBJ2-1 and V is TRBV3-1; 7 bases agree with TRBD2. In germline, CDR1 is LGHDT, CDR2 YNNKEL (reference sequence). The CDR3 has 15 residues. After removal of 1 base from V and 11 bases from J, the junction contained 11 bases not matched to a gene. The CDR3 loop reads CASSQVSSGSYKQFF. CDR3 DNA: TGTGCCAGCAGCCAAGTTTCTAGCGGATCCTATAAGCAGTTCTTC.

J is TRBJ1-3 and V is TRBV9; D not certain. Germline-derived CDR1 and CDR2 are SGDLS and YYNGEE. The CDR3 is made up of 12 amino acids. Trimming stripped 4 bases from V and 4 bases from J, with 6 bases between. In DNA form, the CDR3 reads TGTGCCAGCAGCCCGGAAGGAAACACCATATATTTT. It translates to CASSPEGNTIYF.

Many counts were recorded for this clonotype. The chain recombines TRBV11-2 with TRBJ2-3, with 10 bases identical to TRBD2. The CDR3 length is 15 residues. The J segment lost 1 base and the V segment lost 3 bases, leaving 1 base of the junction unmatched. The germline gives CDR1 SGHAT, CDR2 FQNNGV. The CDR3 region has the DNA TGTGCCAGCAGCTTGGGGACTAGCGGCACAGATACGCAGTATTTT. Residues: CASSLGTSGTDTQYF.

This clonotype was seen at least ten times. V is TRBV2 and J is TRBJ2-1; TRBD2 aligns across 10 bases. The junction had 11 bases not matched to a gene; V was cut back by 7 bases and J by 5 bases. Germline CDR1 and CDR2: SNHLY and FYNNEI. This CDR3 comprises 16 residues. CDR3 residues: CASTAPIAGGNNEQFF. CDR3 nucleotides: TGTGCCAGCACCGCACCCATAGCGGGGGGTAACAATGAGCAGTTCTTC.

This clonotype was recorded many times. The CDR3 is CASSPPRGERGSDSYNEQFF. CDR3 nucleotides: TGTGCCAGCAGCCCACCCAGAGGGGAGCGGGGGTCGGACTCCTACAATGAGCAGTTCTTC. The chain joins TRBV12-3 or TRBV12-4 to TRBJ2-1, with 8 nucleotides matching TRBD2. V was pared by 6 bases and J by 0 bases, with 19 bases of the junction left unmatched. The CDR3 has 20 residues.

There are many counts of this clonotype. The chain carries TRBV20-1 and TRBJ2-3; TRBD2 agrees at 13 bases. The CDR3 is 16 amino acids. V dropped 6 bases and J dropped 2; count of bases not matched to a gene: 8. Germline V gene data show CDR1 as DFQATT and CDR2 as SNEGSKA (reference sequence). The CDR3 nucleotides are TGCAGTGCGCCCAGACTAGCGGGGGGATTCACAGATACGCAGTATTTT. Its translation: CSAPRLAGGFTDTQYF.

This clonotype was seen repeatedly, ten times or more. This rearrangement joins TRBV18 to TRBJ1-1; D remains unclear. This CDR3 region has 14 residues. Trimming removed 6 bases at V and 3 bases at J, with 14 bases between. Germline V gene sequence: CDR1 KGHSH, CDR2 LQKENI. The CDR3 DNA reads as TGTGCCAGCTCCCCATCCTACGGGGACACTGAAGCTTTCTTT. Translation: CASSPSYGDTEAFF.

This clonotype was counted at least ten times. The CDR3 sequence: CASSNPHDKKLYRTYEQYF. CDR3 nucleotide sequence: TGTGCCAGCAGCAACCCGCATGACAAAAAGCTTTATCGTACCTACGAGCAGTACTTC. The J gene is TRBJ2-7, the V gene TRBV28; D is uncertain. Germline V gene data show CDR1 as MDHEN and CDR2 as SYDVKM. This CDR3 is built from 19 residues. Trimming left V 6 bases short and J 2 bases short, with 29 bases between.

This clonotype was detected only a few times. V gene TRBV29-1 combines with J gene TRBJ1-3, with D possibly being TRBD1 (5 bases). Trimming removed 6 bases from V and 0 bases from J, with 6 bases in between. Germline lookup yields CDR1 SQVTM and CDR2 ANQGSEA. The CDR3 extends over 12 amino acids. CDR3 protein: CSVGGSGNTIYF. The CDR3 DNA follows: TGCAGCGTGGGGGGCTCTGGAAACACCATATATTTT.

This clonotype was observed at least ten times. CDR3 nucleotides: TGTGCCAGCAGTTTTCGGACAGTACTCGACACTGAAGCTTTCTTT. Amino acids: CASSFRTVLDTEAFF. The chain has TRBV12-3 or TRBV12-4 and TRBJ1-1, with D possibly being TRBD1 (6 bases). Trimming took off 3 bases at V and 3 bases at J, with 14 bases between the two ends. The CDR3 totals 15 residues.

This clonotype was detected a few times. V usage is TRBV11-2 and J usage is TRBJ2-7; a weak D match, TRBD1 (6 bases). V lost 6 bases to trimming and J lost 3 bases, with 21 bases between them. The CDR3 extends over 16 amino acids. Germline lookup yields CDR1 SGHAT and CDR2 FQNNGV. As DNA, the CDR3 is TGTGCCAGCAGAGAACCGGGACAAAGACCCAGCTACGAGCAGTACTTC. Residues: CASREPGQRPSYEQYF.

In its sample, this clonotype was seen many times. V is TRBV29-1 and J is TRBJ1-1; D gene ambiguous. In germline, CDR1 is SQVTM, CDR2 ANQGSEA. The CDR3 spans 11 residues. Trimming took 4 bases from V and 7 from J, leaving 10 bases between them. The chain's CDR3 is CSVGQVYEAFF. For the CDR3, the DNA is TGCAGCGTTGGTCAGGTTTATGAAGCTTTCTTT.

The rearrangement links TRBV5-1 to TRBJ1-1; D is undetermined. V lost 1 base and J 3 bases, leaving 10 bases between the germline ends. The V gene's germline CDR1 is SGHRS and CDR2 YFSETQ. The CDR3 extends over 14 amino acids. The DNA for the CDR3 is TGCGCCAGCAGCTTGTTCGGTACCCACACTGAAGCTTTCTTT. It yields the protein CASSLFGTHTEAFF.

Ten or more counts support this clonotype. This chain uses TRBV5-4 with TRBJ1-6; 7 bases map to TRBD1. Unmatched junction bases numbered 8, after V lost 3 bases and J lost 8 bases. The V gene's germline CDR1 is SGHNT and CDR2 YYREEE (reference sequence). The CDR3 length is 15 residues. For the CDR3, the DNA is TGTGCCAGCAGCTCTAGACAGGGTAGGGATTCACCCCTCCACTTT. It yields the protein CASSSRQGRDSPLHF. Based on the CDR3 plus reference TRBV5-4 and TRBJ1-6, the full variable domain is ETGVTQSPTHLIKTRGQQVTLRCSSQSGHNTVSWYQQALGQGPQFIFQYYREEENGRGNFPPRFSGLQFPNYSSELNVNALELDDSALYLCASSSRQGRDSPLHFGNGTRLTVT.